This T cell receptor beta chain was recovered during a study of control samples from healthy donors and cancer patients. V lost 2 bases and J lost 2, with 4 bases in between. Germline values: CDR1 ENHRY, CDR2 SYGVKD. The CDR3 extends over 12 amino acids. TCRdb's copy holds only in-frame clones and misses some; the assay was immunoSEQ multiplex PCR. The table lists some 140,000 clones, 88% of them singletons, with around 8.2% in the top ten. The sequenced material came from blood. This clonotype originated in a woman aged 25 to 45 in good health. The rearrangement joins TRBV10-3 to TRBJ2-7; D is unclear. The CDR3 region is CAISEDTYEQYF. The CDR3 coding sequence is TGTGCCATCAGTGAGGACACCTACGAGCAGTACTTC.